The 5 T cell receptor beta chains listed next were all sequenced from one sample in a study of blood T cell repertoires in COVID-19. Data came from immunoSEQ multiplex PCR; TCRdb stores just in-frame clones and leaves some out. The table has around 480,000 clones, roughly 88% seen once; the top ten hold roughly 12%. The specimen was peripheral blood. These receptors were obtained from a woman in her 50s with COVID-19, enrolled during active disease.

The genes are TRBV6-5 and TRBJ1-5; no reliable D call. Germline CDR1 reads MNHEY; CDR2 reads SVGAGI. Trimming left V 6 bases short and J 4 bases short, with 10 bases between. CDR3 size: 13 residues. The CDR3 sequence is CASRRIQNQPQHF. Here the CDR3 DNA reads TGTGCCAGCAGACGAATTCAGAATCAGCCCCAGCATTTT.

The chain combines TRBV6-5 with TRBJ1-2, with 11 bases matching TRBD1. The trim removed 2 bases at V and 4 bases at J, leaving 3 bases unmatched. The CDR3 runs 15 residues. Per the germline V gene, CDR1 is MNHEY and CDR2 is SVGAGI. The CDR3: CASSYGQGAIYGYTF. CDR3 coding DNA: TGTGCCAGCAGTTACGGACAGGGGGCCATCTATGGCTACACCTTC.

V is TRBV10-3 and J is TRBJ2-7; D is unresolved. V lost 3 bases and J 2 bases, leaving 11 bases between the germline ends. In germline, CDR1 is ENHRY, CDR2 SYGVKD. CDR3 length: 14 residues. The CDR3 coding sequence is TGTGCCATCAGTGATTCGCGTCGGGCCTACGAGCAGTACTTC. It is translated as CAISDSRRAYEQYF.

The chain has TRBV2 and TRBJ1-6; D perhaps matches TRBD1 (5 bases). CDR3 length: 12 amino acids. Germline CDR1 SNHLY, CDR2 FYNNEI. The V gene lost 7 bases and the J gene lost 7 bases, with 8 bases spanning the gap. DNA for the CDR3: TGTGCCAGCACTGGGGGGAATTCACCCCTCCACTTT. It specifies CASTGGNSPLHF.

This chain connects TRBV19 to TRBJ1-6; 7 bases map to TRBD1. The germline CDR1 and CDR2 sequences are LNHDA and SQIVND (reference sequence). V dropped 5 bases and J dropped 10; count of bases not matched to a gene: 8. This CDR3 comprises 14 residues. DNA of the CDR3: TGTGCCAGTAGTTGGAGACAGGGAACATCACCCCTCCACTTT. Its translation is CASSWRQGTSPLHF.